In its sample, the clone carrying this T cell receptor (beta chain) was seen once. The table came from immunoSEQ multiplex PCR; TCRdb's copy has only in-frame clones and leaves some out. The repertoire holds 90,000 to 120,000 clones, roughly 86% seen once, with 3% to 4% in the top ten. CDR3 length: 12 residues. CDR1 and CDR2 (germline): MNHNY, SVGAGI (reference sequence). Trimming took 2 bases from V and 3 from J, leaving 5 bases between them. This sample is drawn from a study of T cell responses to AZD1222 COVID-19 vaccine. V usage is TRBV6-6 and J usage is TRBJ2-7; D is ambiguous. Here the sequenced sample was peripheral blood, taken on day 0 of AZD1222 vaccination. This clonotype originated in an adult in good health. CDR3 coding DNA: TGTGCCAGCAGTTACCCAGACTACGAGCAGTACTTC. It yields the protein CASSYPDYEQYF.